A selection of T cell receptor beta chains follows, all from one sample in a study of blood T cells in healthy people across ages. Each CDR3 protein gets one entry after TCRdb re-called the 5' RACE reads with MiXCR. This table holds around 1.5 million distinct CDR3 sequences, about 31% found once. The sequenced sample was blood. All receptors come from a woman aged 25 to 45 in good health. The CDR3 runs from the conserved cysteine through the conserved F or W. The D gene is left open where the match is weak. Some rows mark clone size as missing; the rest say once, few, many or name a class of expanded clone.

TRBJ2-1 TRBV20-1 . few TGCAGTGTTAGACAGGACAGACTAATTTCCTACAATGAGCAGTTCTTC CSVRQDRLISYNEQFF
TRBJ2-6 TRBV28 TRBD2 . TGTGCCAGCGTTCCCGGGGGGTGGGGGGCCAACGTCCTGACTTTC CASVPGGWGANVLTF
TRBJ2-1 TRBV5-1 TRBD2 . TGCGCCAGCAGCTTGAGTCTAGCGGGGACCAGCAATGAGCAGTTCTTC CASSLSLAGTSNEQFF
TRBJ2-5 TRBV7-9 . . TGTGCCAGCAGCCGAAGCAGGGATCAAGAGACCCAGTACTTC CASSRSRDQETQYF
TRBJ2-1 TRBV7-2 TRBD2 few TGTGCCAGCAGCTTATACATAGCGGGAGGCCGGGAGGGGCAGTTCTTC CASSLYIAGGREGQFF
TRBJ1-2 TRBV6-2/TRBV6-3 TRBD1 . TGTGCCAGCGGCCCTTTGGGACAGGGGGAAAACTATGGCTACACCTTC CASGPLGQGENYGYTF
TRBJ1-1 TRBV30 . . TGTGCCTGGAGTCTCAGAGTTGCCGGGGGCGGCACTGAAGCTTTCTTT CAWSLRVAGGGTEAFF
TRBJ2-1 TRBV7-9 TRBD2 few TGTGCCAGCAGCTTAGAGATCCTAGCGGGGGCCTACAATGAGCAGTTCTTC CASSLEILAGAYNEQFF
TRBJ2-3 TRBV13 TRBD2 . TGTGCCAGCAGCTTATTTTCGCGGGGGGAAACTAGCACAGATACGCAGTATTTT CASSLFSRGETSTDTQYF
TRBJ2-1 TRBV20-1 TRBD2 . TGCAGTGCTAGAGTTGTCGGGAGGGCCTATTCCAATGAGCAGTTCTTC CSARVVGRAYSNEQFF
TRBJ2-1 TRBV10-3 TRBD2 few TGTGCCACCCAGGAGCGGGGGGGCCGGTACAATGAGCAGTTCTTC CATQERGGRYNEQFF
TRBJ2-1 TRBV2 TRBD2 few TGTGCCAGCAGCGACGTTCTAGCGGGGAGCTCCTACAATGAGCAGTTCTTC CASSDVLAGSSYNEQFF
TRBJ2-7 TRBV7-9 TRBD1 many TGTGCCAGCAGCCCAGACAGGGCAGGGTCCTACGAGCAGTACTTC CASSPDRAGSYEQYF
TRBJ2-5 TRBV30 TRBD2 . TGTGCCTGGAGTGGGGTAGCGGGGGTCCAAGAGACCCAGTACTTC CAWSGVAGVQETQYF
TRBJ1-1 TRBV29-1 . few TGCAGCGTTGAAATTACAGCGAACACTGAAGCTTTCTTT CSVEITANTEAFF
TRBJ2-6 TRBV5-1 . many TGCGCCAGCAGCTTGGACGGGTTCTCTGGGGCCAACGTCCTGACTTTC CASSLDGFSGANVLTF
TRBJ2-5 TRBV4-1 . few TGCGCCAGCAGCCAAGATCCTTGGACAGATCAGTACTTC CASSQDPWTDQYF
TRBJ1-1 TRBV20-1 . few TGCAGTGCTAGAGAGCAACTATACACTGAAGCTTTCTTT CSAREQLYTEAFF
TRBJ2-1 TRBV4-2 . many TGTGCCAGCAGCCCCCAGGTTAACAATGAGCAGTTCTTC CASSPQVNNEQFF
TRBJ1-2 TRBV20-1 . . TGCAGTGCTAGAGATCTCAGGCAGGGTGGAGTTAATGGCTACATCTTC CSARDLRQGGVNGYIF
TRBJ2-6 TRBV7-2 . few TGTGCCAGCAGCTTATTTTGGTCAGGGGCCTCTGGGGCCAACGTCCTGACTTTC CASSLFWSGASGANVLTF
TRBJ2-2 TRBV9 TRBD2 once TGTGCCAGCAGCGCCAGCGGGGGAGGTACCGGGGAGCTGTTTTTT CASSASGGGTGELFF
TRBJ2-1 TRBV21-1 . . TGTGCCAGCAGCAAAAGGCAGTTAGCCCCTCGCAATGAGCAGTTCTTC CASSKRQLAPRNEQFF
TRBJ2-7 TRBV11-2 TRBD2 . TGTGCCAGCAGCCAGGGACTAGCTTTCGTCTACGAGCAGTACTTC CASSQGLAFVYEQYF
TRBJ2-3 TRBV10-1 TRBD2 . TGCGCCAGCAGTGACCGGACTAGCGGGGGGGAAGATACGCAGTATTTT CASSDRTSGGEDTQYF
TRBJ1-1 TRBV4-1 . few TGCGCCAGCAGCCAAGAGAAACACACTGAAGCTTTCTTT CASSQEKHTEAFF
TRBJ2-1 TRBV2 . few TGTGCCAGCAGTGAGCTTCATGAGCAGTTCTTC CASSELHEQFF
TRBJ2-7 TRBV10-3 TRBD2 . TGTGCCATTAGCGGGAGCTCCCACGAGCAGTACTTC CAISGSSHEQYF
TRBJ2-7 TRBV29-1 . few TGCAGCGCTCGGAACCTCATCGGAGCCGAGCAGTACTTC CSARNLIGAEQYF
TRBJ2-1 TRBV28 TRBD2 . TGTGCCAGCAGGGGGACTAGCGGGAGTCGGGTCAGCAATGAGCAGTTCTTC CASRGTSGSRVSNEQFF
TRBJ2-3 TRBV28 TRBD2 . TGTGCCAGCAGTGGACCAAGCGGGAGGGCCGAGGTAGATATGCAGTATTTT CASSGPSGRAEVDMQYF
TRBJ2-7 TRBV5-6 TRBD1 . TGTGCCAGCAGCTTGGGGATTCGACAGGGGGCCTACGAGCAGTACTTC CASSLGIRQGAYEQYF
TRBJ2-6 TRBV3-1 TRBD1 few TGTGCCAGCAGCCAAGAAGGTCGGGACAGGGGCCCCGTCTTGACTTTC CASSQEGRDRGPVLTF
TRBJ1-1 TRBV29-1 TRBD1 . TGCAGCGTTGAAGACCCAACAGGGGACTACGAAGCTTTCTTT CSVEDPTGDYEAFF
TRBJ2-3 TRBV27 TRBD2 few TGTGCCAGCAGTTTACCACTAGCGGGAGGGAAGTATACGCAGTATTTT CASSLPLAGGKYTQYF
TRBJ2-1 TRBV12-3/TRBV12-4 TRBD2 . TGTGCCAGCAGTTCTAGCGGGAGGGGACACAATGAGCAGTTCTTC CASSSSGRGHNEQFF
TRBJ2-7 TRBV10-3 TRBD2 . TGTGCCATCAGTGAGTCCGCACTAGCGGGCGGCGAGCAGTACTTC CAISESALAGGEQYF
TRBJ2-3 TRBV15 TRBD1 . TGTGCCACCAGCAGAGATCAGAGGACAGGGGGCCCAGATACGCAGTATTTT CATSRDQRTGGPDTQYF
TRBJ2-5 TRBV27 TRBD2 . TGTGCCAGCAGCCTCGCCCCCACCGGGAGGGAGACCCAGTACTTC CASSLAPTGRETQYF
TRBJ1-5 TRBV20-1 TRBD1 . TGCAGTGCTAGAGCTGGGCGCCTCCGGACGTTCCAGGGGGATCAACCCCAGCATTTT CSARAGRLRTFQGDQPQHF
TRBJ2-7 TRBV3-1 . . TGTGCCAGCAGCCAAGACACCCCCTCTTCCTACGAGCAGTACTTC CASSQDTPSSYEQYF
TRBJ1-2 TRBV7-9 . . TGTGCCAGCAGCGCGGGAGGGGGGCTGGGCTATGGCTACACCTTC CASSAGGGLGYGYTF
TRBJ2-4 TRBV28 TRBD2 . TGTGCCAGCAGTTCACCGGGACTAGCGGGAGGGGGAAGGTACTTC CASSSPGLAGGGRYF
TRBJ1-2 TRBV10-3 . few TGTGCCATCAGTGAGTCGAGGGTAGCAGGCAGGGGTAACTATGGCTACACCTTC CAISESRVAGRGNYGYTF
TRBJ2-7 TRBV5-1 TRBD2 . TGCGCCAGCAGCTTGAACCCGGGAGGGCCGGGAGAGCAGTACTTC CASSLNPGGPGEQYF
TRBJ2-5 TRBV7-9 . . TGTGCCAGCAGCTCCAGGCCCCGGGACGGTACTAGGGGGACCCAGTACTTC CASSSRPRDGTRGTQYF
TRBJ2-7 TRBV28 . . TGTGCCAGCTCGAGCCCGTCGTGGTACGAGCAGTACTTC CASSSPSWYEQYF
TRBJ1-2 TRBV18 TRBD1 . TGTGCCAGCTCACCAGAAGGACAGGCCTATGGCTACACCTTC CASSPEGQAYGYTF
TRBJ2-1 TRBV27 . few TGTGCCAGCAGGACGGGAGTTTACTACAATGAGCAGTTCTTC CASRTGVYYNEQFF
TRBJ2-7 TRBV28 . . TGTGCCAGCAGTTTGTTTGTGGAGGGTCGGGGAGAGGTCGAGCAGTACTTC CASSLFVEGRGEVEQYF
TRBJ1-6 TRBV3-1 . . TGTGCCAGCAGCCAAGGAGGGGATTATTCACCCCTCCACTTT CASSQGGDYSPLHF
TRBJ2-1 TRBV5-5 . . TGTGCCGGCAGCTTGCGGGGTAATGAGCAGTTCTTC CAGSLRGNEQFF
TRBJ2-5 TRBV5-1 TRBD2 few TGCGCCAGCAGCACGACGGGACTAGCGGGGGAGACCCAGTACTTC CASSTTGLAGETQYF
TRBJ1-1 TRBV20-1 . . TGCAGTGCTAGAGATTGGCCCCCTTGGGGCACTGAAGCTTTCTTT CSARDWPPWGTEAFF
TRBJ1-2 TRBV5-1 TRBD1 once TGCGCCAGCAGCCAAACGGGACAGGCTGAGAGCTATGGCTGCACCTTC CASSQTGQAESYGCTF
TRBJ2-7 TRBV18 TRBD2 . TGTGCCAGCTCCCCAACGACTAGCGGGAGTAGGTACGAGCAGTACTTC CASSPTTSGSRYEQYF
TRBJ2-1 TRBV5-6 TRBD1 . TGTGCCAGCAGCCCGGGACAGTATAACAATGAGCAGTTCTTC CASSPGQYNNEQFF
TRBJ2-1 TRBV18 . few TGTGCCAGCTCACCACCGGGAGGCCTCGGTGAGCAGTTCTTC CASSPPGGLGEQFF
TRBJ2-7 TRBV27 . . TGTGCCAGCGCCGGGACACCTTCCTACGAGCAGTACTTC CASAGTPSYEQYF
TRBJ2-3 TRBV9 TRBD2 . TGTGCCAGCAGCCCCCGCCGGGGTAGCGGGTTCACAGATACGCAGTATTTT CASSPRRGSGFTDTQYF